Reported below is one TCR beta chain. Its target is not known. These data come from a study of cytomegalovirus exposure and HLA in healthy donors. The V gene's germline CDR1 is SGHNT and CDR2 YYREEE (reference sequence). V was cut by 0 bases and J by 7 bases, with 14 bases left in between. The CDR3 has 14 residues. PCR amplification relied on 60 Vbeta primers (plus 13 Jbeta primers). TCRdb's copy holds only in-frame clones and misses some; the assay was immunoSEQ multiplex PCR. The repertoire holds 95,000 to 110,000 clones, with more than 70% as singletons. Study-level points and caveats: Relative to equally common others, HLA-associated TCR beta chains showed greater clonal expansion in a later analysis. It was confirmed in vitro that a few of the CMV-associated chains were specific for CMV antigens.

This chain links TRBV5-4 with TRBJ2-7; possible D gene TRBD2, 5 bases. The sequence was obtained from a young man in good health and CMV-seronegative. Sequenced sample: PBMCs. The CDR3 DNA follows: TGTGCCAGCAGCTTGGTCGCCGGAGGAGCTGAGCAGTACTTC. This translates into CASSLVAGGAEQYF.